Listed here are 19 T cell receptor beta chains from one sample, sequenced in a study of molecular identifiers for immune sequencing clone quantification. TCRdb independently ran MiXCR on the PCR reads; one entry per CDR3 protein. This sample has tens of thousands of distinct CDR3 sequences, with 15% to 20% found just once. The sequenced material came from naive CD8+ T cells from blood, with Jurkat cell RNA spiked in. Subset here: FACS-sorted CD8+CD4-CCR7+CD45RA+ naive T cells. All receptors come from a human donor in good health. Some libraries in this study had Jurkat cell RNA spiked in.

This clonotype was recorded many times. The chain joins TRBV5-1 to TRBJ1-3; TRBD1 is a possible D gene (5 bases). Per the germline V gene, CDR1 is SGHRS and CDR2 is YFSETQ. Trimming took off 1 base at V and 4 bases at J, with 9 bases between the two ends. The CDR3 totals 14 residues. The CDR3 is CASSLTGYGNTIYF. CDR3 DNA sequence: TGCGCCAGCAGCTTGACAGGTTACGGAAACACCATATATTTT.

A remark on this clonotype: This may stem from a read error, because a much larger clone lies one nucleotide away. This rearrangement joins TRBV5-4 to TRBJ2-7; D gene ambiguous. The CDR3 runs 14 residues. V was trimmed by 0 bases and J by 6 bases, leaving 13 bases between them. The V gene's germline CDR1 is SGHNT and CDR2 YYREEE (reference sequence). The CDR3 bases are TGTGCCAGCAGCTTGGGTGACACCCCCTCCGAGCAGTACTTC. Translating it yields CASSLGDTPSEQYF.

Many counts were recorded for this clonotype. The chain joins TRBV6-5 to TRBJ1-1; D is ambiguous. The V gene's germline CDR1 is MNHEY and CDR2 SVGAGI. The CDR3 is made up of 14 amino acids. Trimming cost V 2 bases and J 4 bases, with 11 bases left between them. CDR3 in amino acids: CASSYNLRGTEAFF. CDR3 bases: TGTGCCAGCAGTTACAACCTGCGAGGCACTGAAGCTTTCTTT.

Of note for this clonotype: Relative to the germline gene, one junction end is altered; a read error may explain this. The V and J genes are TRBV2 and TRBJ1-1; 7 nucleotides align to TRBD1. Germline V gene data show CDR1 as SNHLY and CDR2 as FYNNEI. The CDR3 loop spans 16 amino acids. The CDR3 here is CASSAPRTGSGTEDFF. The CDR3 bases are TGTGCCAGCAGTGCCCCAAGGACAGGATCAGGGACTGAAGATTTCTTT.

This clonotype occurred many times. The V call is TRBV24-1, the J call TRBJ2-5, with D possibly matching TRBD2 (6 bases). The CDR3 totals 15 residues. The germline CDR1 and CDR2 sequences are KGHDR and SFDVKD. V was cut by 4 bases and J by 1 base, with 12 bases left in between. The CDR3 loop is CATSDYGLSQETQYF. DNA of the CDR3: TGTGCCACCAGTGACTACGGACTATCCCAAGAGACCCAGTACTTC.

This clonotype was recorded many times. The chain carries TRBV28 and TRBJ1-5; D is perhaps TRBD1 (5 bases). This CDR3 has 17 amino acids. CDR1 is MDHEN and CDR2 is SYDVKM in the germline V gene. V dropped 4 bases and J dropped 1 base, with 17 bases sitting between them. CDR3 loop: CASSSPEGILSNQPQHF. The CDR3 DNA follows: TGTGCCAGCAGTTCCCCAGAGGGGATTTTAAGCAATCAGCCCCAGCATTTT.

This clonotype was seen just once. Just one base apart from a much larger clone, this may be a read error. J is TRBJ2-2 and V is TRBV7-2; D gene uncertain. Trimming shortened V by 7 bases and J by 1 base, and 13 bases separated the two germline ends. Germline CDR1 SGHTA, CDR2 FQGNSA. CDR3 size: 15 residues. CDR3 DNA: TGTGCCAGCAACTTTACGGTAGAGAACACCGGGGAGCTGTTTTTT. It codes for CASNFTVENTGELFF. Using reference TRBV7-2 and TRBJ2-2 for the parts outside the CDR3, the full variable domain is GAGVSQSPSNKVTEKGKDVELRCDPISGHTALYWYRQSLGQGLEFLIYFQGNSAPDKSGLPSDRFSAERTGGSVSTLTIQRTQQEDSAVYLCASNFTVENTGELFFGEGSRLTVL.

Details on this clonotype: A much more abundant neighbour one base away suggests this may be a read error. This chain joins TRBV11-2 and TRBJ2-7; D may match TRBD1 or TRBD2 (5 bases each). Germline V gene lookup returns CDR1 SGHAT and CDR2 FQNNGV. This CDR3 contains 16 residues. V dropped 4 bases and J dropped 9 bases, with 25 bases sitting between them. CDR3 nucleotide sequence: TGTGCCAGCAGCTCAGAAATACCCGGGGCCCCTTTTAGGCAGTACTTC. Amino acid sequence: CASSSEIPGAPFRQYF.

This clonotype was counted at least ten times. The V gene is TRBV4-1, the J gene TRBJ2-7; 7 bases are shared with TRBD2. Losses at the gene ends were 0 bases for V and 6 bases for J; bases not matched to a gene: 5. The CDR3 has 14 amino acids. Germline assignment: CDR1 MGHRA and CDR2 YSYEKL. The DNA of the CDR3 is TGCGCCAGCAGCCAAGAATGGGGGGGTATCGAGCAGTACTTC. Amino acid sequence: CASSQEWGGIEQYF.

This clonotype has at least ten counts. V is TRBV5-5 and J is TRBJ1-1; D is ambiguous. This CDR3 is built from 12 residues. CDR1 SGHKS and CDR2 YYEKEE come from the germline V gene (reference sequence). V shed 7 bases and J shed 0 bases, with 7 bases lying between them. As DNA, the CDR3 is TGTGCCAGCGACACTCTGAACACTGAAGCTTTCTTT. Residues: CASDTLNTEAFF.

Turning to this clonotype: This may stem from a read error, because a much larger clone lies one nucleotide away. This sequence joins TRBV5-1 and TRBJ2-1; D may be TRBD2 (5 bases). Germline-derived CDR1 and CDR2 are SGHRS and YFSETQ. V was trimmed by 7 bases and J by 9 bases, leaving 20 bases between them. The CDR3 is 14 residues long. This CDR3 reads CASGLRGPRGEQFF. The CDR3 DNA follows: TGCGCCAGCGGGTTGAGAGGGCCCCGGGGTGAGCAGTTCTTC. Based on the CDR3 plus reference TRBV5-1 and TRBJ2-1, the full variable domain is KAGVTQTPRYLIKTRGQQVTLSCSPISGHRSVSWYQQTPGQGLQFLFEYFSETQRNKGNFPGRFSGRQFSNSRSEMNVSTLELGDSALYLCASGLRGPRGEQFFGPGTRLTVL.

This clonotype was seen only a few times. This may stem from a read error, because a much larger clone lies one nucleotide away. V and J are TRBV29-1 and TRBJ2-3, with D possibly matching TRBD1 (6 bases). The germline V gene encodes CDR1 SQVTM and CDR2 ANQGSEA. The CDR3 runs to 13 residues. The CDR3 DNA reads as TGCAGCGTTGGGACAGAAAGCACAGATACGCAGTGTTTT. Its protein product is CSVGTESTDTQCF.

The rearrangement uses TRBV7-3 and TRBJ2-2; D is perhaps TRBD1 or TRBD2 (5 bases each). The CDR3 totals 15 residues. Germline V gene sequence: CDR1 SGHTA, CDR2 FQGTGA. V gave up 2 bases and J gave up 3 bases, with 10 bases separating them. CDR3 DNA sequence: TGTGCCAGCAGCTTACGGCAGGGAGACACCGGGGAGCTGTTTTTT. Translation: CASSLRQGDTGELFF.

The V gene is TRBV6-5, the J gene TRBJ1-1; the D is unclear. This CDR3 has 13 amino acids. Germline V gene lookup returns CDR1 MNHEY and CDR2 SVGAGI. Trimming pared 6 bases from V and 4 bases from J, leaving 12 bases between. CDR3 sequence reads: CASSPGIGTEAFF. The CDR3 nucleotides are TGTGCCAGCAGCCCCGGGATCGGCACTGAAGCTTTCTTT.

There are many counts of this clonotype. The chain links TRBV6-1 to TRBJ2-7; 8 bases agree with TRBD1. With V trimmed by 1 base and J by 0 bases, 5 bases remained unmatched. Germline CDR1 MNHNS, CDR2 SASEGT. The CDR3 loop spans 16 amino acids. The CDR3 DNA reads TGTGCCAGCAGTGAAGAGGCCGGGACAGGCTCCTACGAGCAGTACTTC. Translated, it gives CASSEEAGTGSYEQYF.

This clonotype was counted ten times or more. V usage is TRBV28 and J usage is TRBJ1-5; no definite D call. V was cut by 8 bases and J by 4 bases, with 15 bases left in between. Per the germline V gene, CDR1 is MDHEN and CDR2 is SYDVKM. CDR3 length: 14 amino acids. In DNA, the CDR3 is TGTGCCAGCTTAGGGTCTGAACTGAATCAGCCCCAGCATTTT. It specifies CASLGSELNQPQHF.

The sample holds many counts of this clonotype. The chain couples TRBV27 to TRBJ2-5, with D unclear. CDR1 and CDR2 (germline): MNHEY, SMNVEV (reference sequence). This CDR3 spans 11 amino acids. The ends were cut back, 3 bases at V and 2 bases at J, with 1 base in the middle. The CDR3 sequence is CASSLQETQYF. CDR3 in DNA: TGTGCCAGCAGTTTGCAAGAGACCCAGTACTTC.

In regard to this clonotype: This may be a read error: a much more frequent sequence differs by one nucleotide. The genes are TRBV25-1 and TRBJ2-7; D perhaps matches TRBD1 (5 bases). CDR3 length: 11 amino acids. The V and J ends lost 8 bases and 5 bases respectively, with 10 bases between them. The germline V gene has CDR1 MGHDK and CDR2 SYGVNS. CDR3 in DNA: TGTGCCAGCGGTGTAGGGGACGAGCAGTACTTC. The encoded protein is CASGVGDEQYF.

In this sample, this clonotype turned up many times. This sequence joins TRBV7-2 and TRBJ1-5, with D possibly TRBD1 on 5 matching bases. Deletions cut 1 base from V and 0 bases from J, with 13 bases between. The CDR3 consists of 17 residues. The germline CDR1 and CDR2 sequences are SGHTA and FQGNSA. For the CDR3, the DNA is TGTGCCAGCAGCTTAGTTCCTTGGGGGAGTAGCAATCAGCCCCAGCATTTT. Amino acid sequence: CASSLVPWGSSNQPQHF.